This paragraph covers one TCR beta chain sequence. The germline gives CDR1 SGDLS, CDR2 YYNGEE. Trimming cost V 3 bases and J 1 base, with 10 bases left between them. This CDR3 has 14 residues. This sample was included in a study of blood T cell repertoires in COVID-19. Study overall: Researchers got acute and convalescent COVID-19 samples from the United States, Italy and Spain. The analysed material was cDNA or gDNA that came from T cells, B-cell-depleted T cells, or PBMCs.

Original analysis: Quantification of nucleated cells was approximated via reference gene primer amplification. Clones were sequenced by immunoSEQ multiplex PCR, and TCRdb holds only the in-frame ones, with some missing. For V, J and clone size, that table is used; D and trimming come from the DNA. The table has 59,000 or so clones, approximately 91% seen once; the top ten hold less than 2%. The sample was peripheral blood. The chain couples TRBV9 to TRBJ1-1; tentatively, D is TRBD1 (6 bases). This sequence was found in a human donor in a cohort sampled during active COVID-19. CDR3: CASSGTDPNTEAFF. CDR3 in DNA: TGTGCCAGCAGCGGGACAGATCCGAACACTGAAGCTTTCTTT.